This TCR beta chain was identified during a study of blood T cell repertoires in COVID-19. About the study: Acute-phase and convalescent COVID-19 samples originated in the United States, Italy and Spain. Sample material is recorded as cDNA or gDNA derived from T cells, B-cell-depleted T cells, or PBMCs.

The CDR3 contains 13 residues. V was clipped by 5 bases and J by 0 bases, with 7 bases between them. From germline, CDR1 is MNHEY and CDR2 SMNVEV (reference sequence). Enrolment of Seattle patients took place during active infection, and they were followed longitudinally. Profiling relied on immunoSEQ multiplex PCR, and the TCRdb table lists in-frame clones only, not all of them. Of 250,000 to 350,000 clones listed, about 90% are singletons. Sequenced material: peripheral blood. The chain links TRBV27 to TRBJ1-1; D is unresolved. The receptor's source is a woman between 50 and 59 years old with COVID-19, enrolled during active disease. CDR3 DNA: TGTGCCAGCAGTCCCTTTATGAACACTGAAGCTTTCTTT. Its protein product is CASSPFMNTEAFF.